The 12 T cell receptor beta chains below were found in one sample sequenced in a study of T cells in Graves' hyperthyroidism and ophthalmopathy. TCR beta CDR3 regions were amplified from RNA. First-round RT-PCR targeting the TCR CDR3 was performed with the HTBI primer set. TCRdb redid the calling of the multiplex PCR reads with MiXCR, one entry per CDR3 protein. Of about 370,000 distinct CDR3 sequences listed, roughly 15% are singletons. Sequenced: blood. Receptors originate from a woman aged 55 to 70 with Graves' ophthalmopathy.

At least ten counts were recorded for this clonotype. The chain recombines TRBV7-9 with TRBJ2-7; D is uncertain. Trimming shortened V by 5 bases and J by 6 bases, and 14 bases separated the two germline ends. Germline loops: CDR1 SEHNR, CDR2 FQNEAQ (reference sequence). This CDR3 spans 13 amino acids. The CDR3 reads CASSPTAVGEQYF. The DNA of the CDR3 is TGTGCCAGCAGCCCCACGGCGGTGGGCGAGCAGTACTTC.

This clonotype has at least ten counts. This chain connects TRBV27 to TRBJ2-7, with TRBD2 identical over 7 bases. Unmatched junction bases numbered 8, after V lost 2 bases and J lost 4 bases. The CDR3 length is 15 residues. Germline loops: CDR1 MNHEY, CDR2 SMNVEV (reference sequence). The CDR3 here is CASSLPSGDEYEQYF. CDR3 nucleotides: TGTGCCAGCAGTTTACCTAGCGGAGATGAGTACGAGCAGTACTTC.

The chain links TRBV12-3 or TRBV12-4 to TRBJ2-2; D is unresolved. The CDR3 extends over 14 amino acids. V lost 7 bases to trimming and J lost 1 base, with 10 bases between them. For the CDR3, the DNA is TGTGCCAGCAATGAGGTGTTGAACACCGGGGAGCTGTTTTTT. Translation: CASNEVLNTGELFF.

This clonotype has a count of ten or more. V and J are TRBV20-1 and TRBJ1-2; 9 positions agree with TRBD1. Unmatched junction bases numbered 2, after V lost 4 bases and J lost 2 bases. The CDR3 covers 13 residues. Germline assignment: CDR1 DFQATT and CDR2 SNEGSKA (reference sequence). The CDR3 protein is CSATTGGNYGYTF. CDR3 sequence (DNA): TGCAGTGCTACAACAGGGGGCAACTATGGCTACACCTTC.

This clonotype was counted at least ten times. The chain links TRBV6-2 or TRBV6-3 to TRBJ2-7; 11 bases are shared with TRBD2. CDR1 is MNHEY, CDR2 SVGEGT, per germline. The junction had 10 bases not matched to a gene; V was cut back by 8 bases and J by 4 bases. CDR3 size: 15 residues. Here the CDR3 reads CASASPGLADYEQYF. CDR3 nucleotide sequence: TGTGCCAGCGCGAGCCCGGGACTAGCGGATTACGAGCAGTACTTC.

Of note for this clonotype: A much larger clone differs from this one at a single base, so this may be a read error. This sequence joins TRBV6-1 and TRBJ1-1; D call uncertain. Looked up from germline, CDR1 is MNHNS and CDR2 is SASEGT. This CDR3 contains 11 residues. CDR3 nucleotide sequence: TGTGCCAGCAGTGAACAGGCTGAAGCTCTCTTT. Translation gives CASSEQAEALF.

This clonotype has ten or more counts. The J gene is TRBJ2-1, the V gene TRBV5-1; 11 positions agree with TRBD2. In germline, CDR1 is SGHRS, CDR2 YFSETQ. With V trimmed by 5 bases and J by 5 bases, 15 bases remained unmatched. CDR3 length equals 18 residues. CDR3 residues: CASRYGTSGPTEHNEQFF. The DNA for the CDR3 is TGCGCCAGCAGATACGGGACTAGCGGCCCAACGGAGCACAATGAGCAGTTCTTC.

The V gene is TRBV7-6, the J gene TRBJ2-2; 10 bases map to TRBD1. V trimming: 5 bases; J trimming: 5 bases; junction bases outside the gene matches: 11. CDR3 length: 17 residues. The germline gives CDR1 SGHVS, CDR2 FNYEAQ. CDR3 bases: TGTGCCAGCAGCCCTATCCTAGGACAGGGGGATACCGGGGAGCTGTTTTTT. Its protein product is CASSPILGQGDTGELFF.

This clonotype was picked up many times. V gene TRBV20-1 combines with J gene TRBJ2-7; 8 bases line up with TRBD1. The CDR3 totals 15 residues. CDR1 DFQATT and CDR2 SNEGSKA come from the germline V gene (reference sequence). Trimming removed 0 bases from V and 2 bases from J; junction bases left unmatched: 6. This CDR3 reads CSARDGDRSPYEQYF. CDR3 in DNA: TGCAGTGCTAGAGACGGGGACAGGAGTCCCTACGAGCAGTACTTC.

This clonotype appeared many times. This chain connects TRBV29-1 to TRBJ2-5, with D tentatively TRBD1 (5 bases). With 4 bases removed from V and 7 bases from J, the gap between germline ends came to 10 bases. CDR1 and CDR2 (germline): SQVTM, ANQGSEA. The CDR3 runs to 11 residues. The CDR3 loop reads CSVGPQGTQYF. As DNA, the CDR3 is TGCAGCGTTGGACCCCAGGGGACCCAGTACTTC.

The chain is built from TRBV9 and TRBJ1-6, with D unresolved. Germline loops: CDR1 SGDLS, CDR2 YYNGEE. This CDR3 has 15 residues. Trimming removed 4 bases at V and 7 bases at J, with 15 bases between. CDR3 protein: CASSPRLGRNSPLHF. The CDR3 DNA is TGTGCCAGCAGCCCGAGACTGGGCCGGAATTCACCCCTCCACTTT.

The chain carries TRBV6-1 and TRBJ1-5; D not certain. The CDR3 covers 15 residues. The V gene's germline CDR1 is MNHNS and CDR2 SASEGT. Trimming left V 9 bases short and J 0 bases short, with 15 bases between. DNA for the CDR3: TGTGCCAGTCTGGGTGTGGAGCATAGCAATCAGCCCCAGCATTTT. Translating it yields CASLGVEHSNQPQHF.